This T cell receptor beta chain came from a study of T cell repertoires in cytomegalovirus infection. Across the whole study: Based on public TCR beta signatures, there were indications of CMV infection and of a matching HLA type.

Study-wide results and caveats: HLA-C-restricted CMV clonotypes gave the most frequent clonotype in two of eight donors. Carriers of CMV and the relevant HLA type were discriminated by public TCR beta frequency.

The CDR3 extends over 14 amino acids. V shed 6 bases, J shed 3 bases, and the junction held 5 bases outside the gene matches. TCRdb recomputed calls from the reads with MiXCR, one row per CDR3 protein. The sample contains 270,000 or so distinct CDR3 sequences, over 15% of which appear only once. Remarks on this clonotype: Its specificity is unknown.

The clonotype was recovered from a human donor in good health (CMV status not recorded). Some clones in this sample may be carry-over from other donors' samples. Sequencing was carried out using CD8+ T cells from PBMCs. J is TRBJ2-1 and V is TRBV12-3 or TRBV12-4; the match to TRBD1 covers 7 bases. The CDR3 sequence: CASRFGTVYNEQFF. The CDR3 DNA reads TGTGCCAGCAGATTCGGGACAGTCTACAATGAGCAGTTCTTC.